Detailed here is one T cell receptor beta chain. Its antigen is not known. Unmatched junction bases numbered 10, after V lost 2 bases and J lost 3 bases. The germline gives CDR1 MNHEY, CDR2 SVGEGT. This CDR3 is 17 amino acids long. The assay was immunoSEQ multiplex PCR, and TCRdb's table has in-frame clones only and misses some. The table records 150,000 to 180,000 clones, around 90% of them present only once. The data stem from a study of T cell responses to AZD1222 COVID-19 vaccine. Findings and limits, study-wide: Distributed over spike, vaccine-associated CD4 TCRs predominated at 160-218 and 743-854. Researchers took repertoire samples only after the peak T cell response had come. Recipients of two AZD1222 doses showed rising Spike-specific TCR breadth and depth.

The V call is TRBV6-2 or TRBV6-3, the J call TRBJ1-5; 7 bases are a match to TRBD1. The source material was peripheral blood, sampled on day 0 of AZD1222 vaccination. This TCR was recovered from an adult in good health. The CDR3 DNA reads as TGTGCCAGCAGTTACAGCTCAGGGGGGGCGGTCAATCAGCCCCAGCATTTT. Its translation is CASSYSSGGAVNQPQHF.